A selection of T cell receptor beta chains follows, all from one sample in a study of blood T cell repertoires in COVID-19. TCRdb keeps only in-frame clones here, not all; method: immunoSEQ multiplex PCR. The table lists about 52,000 clones, over 75% of them singletons. Sequencing used peripheral blood. The source is a woman of 80 years or more with COVID-19, enrolled during active disease. Both conserved end residues are part of each CDR3. The D gene is left open where the match is weak. Only some rows state a clone size, as once, few, many or a class for expanded clones.

>TRBV6-1|TRBD2|NA|TRBJ2-3
CASSARTSANPDTQYF
TGTGCCAGCAGTGCCCGGACTAGCGCCAATCCAGATACGCAGTATTTT
>TRBV7-2|TRBD2|few|TRBJ2-2
CASSLVSASGNTGELFF
TGTGCCAGCAGCTTAGTTAGCGCTAGCGGGAACACCGGGGAGCTGTTTTTT
>TRBV7-2|NA|NA|TRBJ1-5
CASSLLGQPQHF
TGTGCCAGCAGCTTACTCGGGCAGCCCCAGCATTTT
>TRBV4-1|NA|NA|TRBJ2-7
CASSSSPTYEQYF
TGCGCCAGCAGCTCTAGCCCGACGTACGAGCAGTACTTC
>TRBV6-1|NA|few|TRBJ1-5
CASSEYSGQTADQPQHF
TGTGCCAGCAGTGAATATTCTGGCCAAACGGCGGATCAGCCCCAGCATTTT
>TRBV20-1|TRBD1|NA|TRBJ1-2
CSARTDRVAF
TGCAGTGCTAGAACCGACAGGGTCGCCTTC
>TRBV3-1/TRBV3-2|TRBD2|once|TRBJ2-7
CASSQLADRSYEQYF
TGTGCCAGCAGCCAGCTAGCGGACCGCTCCTACGAGCAGTACTTC
>TRBV7-9|TRBD2|NA|TRBJ2-5
CASSLLAGGMTQYF
TGTGCCAGCAGCTTATTGGCGGGAGGGATGACCCAGTACTTC
>TRBV6-1|TRBD1|NA|TRBJ2-7
CASRDSHFYEQYF
TGTGCCAGCCGGGACAGCCATTTTTACGAGCAGTACTTC
>TRBV2|NA|NA|TRBJ1-2
CASSYNSNYGYTF
TGTGCCAGCAGTTATAACAGTAACTATGGCTACACCTTC
>TRBV4-1|NA|NA|TRBJ1-6
CASSQDPQGYSPLHF
TGCGCCAGCAGCCAAGATCCCCAGGGGTATTCACCCCTCCACTTT
>TRBV5-5|NA|NA|TRBJ1-2
CASSQNYGYTF
TGTGCCAGCAGCCAGAACTATGGCTACACCTTC
>TRBV5-1|NA|few|TRBJ1-1
CASRDLVNTEAFF
TGCGCCAGCAGAGATTTAGTGAACACTGAAGCTTTCTTT
>TRBV7-9|NA|NA|TRBJ1-1
CASPPDSYTEAFF
TGTGCCAGTCCCCCGGACAGTTACACTGAAGCTTTCTTT
>TRBV7-8|TRBD2|NA|TRBJ2-3
CASSLYLLAGPTDTQYF
TGTGCCAGCAGCTTATACCTCCTAGCGGGCCCCACAGATACGCAGTATTTT
>TRBV10-3|NA|NA|TRBJ1-2
CAIWFGVNYGYTF
TGTGCCATCTGGTTTGGAGTAAACTATGGCTACACCTTC
>TRBV2|TRBD2|few|TRBJ2-7
CASSGFGREVSYEQYF
TGTGCCAGCAGCGGGTTCGGGCGGGAGGTTTCCTACGAGCAGTACTTC
>TRBV9|NA|NA|TRBJ2-3
CASSVDATSDTQYF
TGTGCCAGCAGCGTAGATGCCACTTCGGATACGCAGTATTTT
>TRBV18|NA|NA|TRBJ2-2
CASSPLNTGELFF
TGTGCCAGCTCACCCCTGAACACCGGGGAGCTGTTTTTT
>TRBV7-9|NA|NA|TRBJ2-1
CASSLGLEGRRSYNEQFF
TGTGCCAGCAGCTTAGGACTAGAAGGGCGACGCTCCTACAATGAGCAGTTCTTC
>TRBV2|NA|NA|TRBJ1-2
CASSGQSYGYTF
TGTGCCAGCAGTGGACAGAGCTATGGCTACACCTTC
>TRBV19|TRBD2|NA|TRBJ2-7
CASSTSGAYEQYF
TGTGCCAGTAGTACTAGCGGCGCCTACGAGCAGTACTTC
>TRBV28|NA|NA|TRBJ2-7
CASISGFGPYSYEQYF
TGTGCCAGCATTTCGGGATTCGGGCCCTACTCCTACGAGCAGTACTTC
>TRBV5-1|NA|NA|TRBJ1-3
CASSLGQISSGNTIYF
TGCGCCAGCAGCTTGGGTCAGATTTCCTCTGGAAACACCATATATTTT
>TRBV10-3|NA|few|TRBJ2-1
CAISDSGNYNEQFF
TGTGCCATCAGTGATTCGGGAAACTACAATGAGCAGTTCTTC
>TRBV6-5|NA|NA|TRBJ1-5
CASRTGFNQPQHF
TGTGCCAGCAGGACAGGTTTCAATCAGCCCCAGCATTTT
>TRBV19|TRBD1|once|TRBJ1-3
CASQDRASGNTIYF
TGTGCCAGTCAAGACAGGGCCTCTGGAAACACCATATATTTT
>TRBV6-1|NA|NA|TRBJ1-3
CASSDRGNTIYF
TGTGCCAGCAGTGACAGGGGAAACACCATATATTTT
>TRBV19|NA|NA|TRBJ2-7
CASSKLSSYEQYF
TGTGCCAGTAGTAAGTTGAGCTCCTACGAGCAGTACTTC
>TRBV30|TRBD1|NA|TRBJ1-2
CAWSPGQAHYTF
TGTGCCTGGAGTCCAGGACAGGCCCACTACACCTTC
>TRBV11-2|TRBD2|NA|TRBJ2-1
CASSRGLAGDNEQFF
TGTGCCAGCAGCCGGGGACTAGCGGGGGACAATGAGCAGTTCTTC
>TRBV7-6|NA|NA|TRBJ2-7
CASSLGPSGTYEQYF
TGTGCCAGCAGCTTAGGTCCCAGCGGAACCTACGAGCAGTACTTC
>TRBV10-3|NA|NA|TRBJ2-1
CAISEFWETSEQFF
TGTGCCATCAGTGAATTTTGGGAGACTAGTGAGCAGTTCTTC
>TRBV20-1|NA|NA|TRBJ1-2
CSASGLYGYTF
TGCAGTGCGAGCGGATTGTATGGCTACACCTTC
>TRBV5-6|TRBD2|NA|TRBJ2-4
CASSLDLKRGGNIQYF
TGTGCCAGCAGCTTGGACCTGAAGCGGGGTGGAAACATTCAGTACTTC
>TRBV30|NA|NA|TRBJ2-5
CAWTRTDHQETQYF
TGTGCCTGGACTAGGACAGACCACCAAGAGACCCAGTACTTC
>TRBV2|NA|NA|TRBJ1-2
CASREQNYGYTF
TGTGCCAGCAGGGAACAGAACTATGGCTACACCTTC
>TRBV24-1|TRBD2|NA|TRBJ2-3
CATSDRGTSGSFGADTQYF
TGTGCCACCAGTGATAGGGGGACTAGCGGGAGTTTCGGCGCAGATACGCAGTATTTT
>TRBV19|NA|NA|TRBJ2-7
CASSMGGYSSYEQYF
TGTGCCAGTAGTATGGGCGGGTACAGCTCCTACGAGCAGTACTTC
>TRBV2|TRBD2|NA|TRBJ2-7
CASRRGRAFDEQYF
TGTGCCAGCCGTCGCGGGAGGGCCTTCGACGAGCAGTACTTC
>TRBV19|NA|NA|TRBJ1-5
CASSWADSNQPQHF
TGTGCCAGTAGTTGGGCTGATAGCAATCAGCCCCAGCATTTT
>TRBV7-2|NA|NA|TRBJ1-1
CASSLRQAEAFF
TGTGCCAGCAGCCTTAGACAGGCTGAAGCTTTCTTT
>TRBV2|NA|few|TRBJ2-7
CASSEQGPHEQYF
TGTGCCAGCAGTGAGCAGGGGCCGCACGAGCAGTACTTC
>TRBV4-2|NA|NA|TRBJ2-7
CASSQDGSYEQYF
TGTGCCAGCAGCCAAGACGGCTCCTACGAGCAGTACTTC
>TRBV24-1|NA|NA|TRBJ1-5
CATSDPRQNNQPQHF
TGTGCCACCAGTGACCCGCGACAGAACAATCAGCCCCAGCATTTT
>TRBV7-6|TRBD1|NA|TRBJ2-3
CASSPTGGSTDTQYF
TGTGCCAGCAGCCCTACAGGGGGCAGCACAGATACGCAGTATTTT
>TRBV3-1/TRBV3-2|TRBD2|NA|TRBJ2-7
CASSQGLAGVYEQYF
TGTGCCAGCAGCCAAGGCCTAGCGGGCGTTTACGAGCAGTACTTC
>TRBV9|NA|NA|TRBJ1-1
CASSEQPNTEAFF
TGTGCCAGCAGCGAACAGCCGAACACTGAAGCTTTCTTT
>TRBV30|NA|few|TRBJ2-1
CAWNLEVGYNEQFF
TGTGCCTGGAATCTGGAGGTTGGCTACAATGAGCAGTTCTTC
>TRBV5-1|TRBD1|NA|TRBJ2-1
CASSPNRGPGNEQFF
TGCGCCAGCAGCCCAAACAGGGGGCCGGGCAATGAGCAGTTCTTC
>TRBV9|NA|NA|TRBJ1-4
CASSAPRRGDNEKLFF
TGTGCCAGCAGCGCGCCCCGGAGGGGAGATAATGAAAAACTGTTTTTT
>TRBV4-2|NA|NA|TRBJ2-7
CASSQILASGYEQYF
TGTGCCAGCAGCCAAATACTAGCTAGTGGGTACGAGCAGTACTTC
>TRBV6-5|NA|NA|TRBJ2-3
CASSYGQTDTQYF
TGTGCCAGCAGTTACGGCCAGACAGATACGCAGTATTTT
>TRBV7-2|NA|NA|TRBJ2-5
CASSLALSSAQYF
TGTGCCAGCAGCTTAGCCCTCTCCTCGGCCCAGTACTTC
>TRBV6-5|NA|few|TRBJ1-5
CASSARDILNQPQHF
TGTGCCAGCAGCGCCCGGGACATACTGAATCAGCCCCAGCATTTT
>TRBV9|NA|NA|TRBJ2-2
CASSLPRGRGTKTGELFF
TGTGCCAGCAGCCTCCCAAGGGGTCGGGGGACGAAAACCGGGGAGCTGTTTTTT
>TRBV24-1|NA|NA|TRBJ2-1
CATSVGGIDEQFF
TGTGCCACCAGTGTAGGGGGAATCGATGAGCAGTTCTTC
>TRBV2|TRBD2|NA|TRBJ2-5
CASSVGTSGRSQYF
TGTGCCAGCAGTGTAGGAACTAGCGGAAGGTCCCAGTACTTC
>TRBV3-1/TRBV3-2|NA|NA|TRBJ2-1
CASSQDPRTPLYNEQFF
TGTGCCAGCAGCCAAGATCCCCGGACACCACTGTACAATGAGCAGTTCTTC